This TCR beta chain was captured by sequencing in a study of blood T cell repertoires in COVID-19. About the study: T cells, B-cell-depleted T cells, or PBMCs supplied cDNA or gDNA.

Original analysis: Quantification of nucleated cells was approximated via reference gene primer amplification. Data came from immunoSEQ multiplex PCR; TCRdb stores just in-frame clones and leaves some out. The V and J calls and clone size were taken over from that table, and D and trimming were inferred from the DNA. The table has 200,000 to 250,000 clones, roughly nine tenths seen once. The age range of participants was 18 to 89 years, with residence in around 22 US areas. Clinical history as reported by participants underpinned cohort assignment. The CDR3 covers 14 residues. CDR1 and CDR2 (germline): MNHNS, SASEGT. V was clipped by 3 bases and J by 1 base; unmatched bases: 1.

The rearrangement links TRBV6-1 to TRBJ1-1; 8 nucleotides align to TRBD1. The sequenced material came from PBMCs or T cells enriched from blood (not recorded which). The sequence derives from a woman aged 18-29 years in a cohort exposed to, infected with or recovered from COVID-19 (not recorded which). CDR3 DNA sequence: TGTGCCAGCAGTGAGGGACAGGAGAACACTGAAGCTTTCTTT. Translated, it gives CASSEGQENTEAFF.